This T cell receptor (beta chain) was sequenced for a study of radiotherapy plus CTLA-4 blockade in lung cancer. V gave up 5 bases and J gave up 0 bases, with 8 bases separating them. CDR3 length: 14 residues. Germline V gives CDR1 MNHEY, CDR2 SMNVEV (reference sequence). Study-level points and caveats: The best prediction of response reportedly came from early blood T cell clone dynamics, with interferon-beta.

A few counts support this clone. Its antigen is unknown. Sequencing used immunoSEQ multiplex PCR; TCRdb keeps in-frame clones, though not all of them. The sample contains approximately 33,000 clones, almost 80% of which appear only once. The sample consisted of peripheral blood, taken from a patient treated with radiotherapy plus ipilimumab. The TCR comes from a human donor with non-small cell lung cancer who had stable disease on radiotherapy plus ipilimumab. The rearrangement uses TRBV27 and TRBJ1-5; D gene uncertain. In DNA, the CDR3 is TGTGCCAGCAGTCGGGTGTATAGCAATCAGCCCCAGCATTTT. Protein: CASSRVYSNQPQHF.